The 24 T cell receptor beta chains reported below all come from one sample, sequenced in a study of OX40 agonist ivuxolimab in advanced cancers. The data were produced by immunoSEQ multiplex PCR, yet TCRdb's version contains in-frame clones alone and is incomplete. The repertoire holds approximately 44,000 clones, with 80% as singletons. Sequencing was performed on CD4+ or CD8+ T cells sorted from blood, taken in a trial of the OX40 agonist ivuxolimab. These receptor sequences come from an adult with an advanced solid tumor such as melanoma, head and neck, liver or kidney cancer.

The gene calls are TRBV5-1 and TRBJ1-2; D is undetermined. Germline V gene data show CDR1 as SGHRS and CDR2 as YFSETQ. With 4 bases removed from V and 3 bases from J, the gap between germline ends came to 7 bases. The CDR3 sequence is 12 residues long. The CDR3 nucleotides read TGCGCCAGCAGCGGCAACGACTATGGCTACACCTTC. This gives the protein CASSGNDYGYTF.

The V and J genes are TRBV19 and TRBJ2-1; D gene ambiguous. The CDR3 loop spans 15 amino acids. The V gene's germline CDR1 is LNHDA and CDR2 SQIVND (reference sequence). Trimming cost V 5 bases and J 2 bases, with 13 bases left between them. The CDR3 loop is CASSPAMSPYNEQFF. As DNA, the CDR3 is TGTGCCAGTAGTCCCGCCATGTCCCCCTACAATGAGCAGTTCTTC.

The sample holds a few counts of this clone. The chain links TRBV4-3 to TRBJ2-7; tentative D call: TRBD1 (6 bases). Trimming shortened V by 0 bases and J by 2 bases, and 11 bases separated the two germline ends. The germline gives CDR1 LGHNA, CDR2 YSLEER. The CDR3 is 15 amino acids. The CDR3: CASSQEYGQTYEQYF. As DNA, the CDR3 is TGCGCCAGCAGCCAAGAGTACGGACAGACCTACGAGCAGTACTTC.

CDR3 bases: TGTGCCAGCAGCCAAGAGTGGGGCTCCTACGAGCAGTACTTC. It translates to CASSQEWGSYEQYF. This chain links TRBV4-2 with TRBJ2-7; D ambiguous. Germline loops: CDR1 LGHNA, CDR2 YNFKEQ. The CDR3 is made up of 14 amino acids. The V gene lost 0 bases and the J gene lost 0 bases, with 6 bases spanning the gap.

The chain links TRBV11-2 to TRBJ1-2; no clear D gene. Trimming shortened V by 1 base and J by 5 bases, and 14 bases separated the two germline ends. CDR3 length equals 15 residues. Germline CDR1 SGHAT, CDR2 FQNNGV. Here the CDR3 reads CASSLVGNSGYGYTF. The CDR3 DNA is TGTGCCAGCAGCTTAGTCGGTAATAGTGGGTATGGCTACACCTTC.

The chain is built from TRBV4-1 and TRBJ2-3; no firm D call. Germline V CDR1 and CDR2: MGHRA, YSYEKL. V lost 0 bases, J lost 0 bases, and 7 bases lay in between. CDR3 size: 15 residues. The CDR3 reads CASSQDGQSTDTQYF. For the CDR3, the DNA is TGCGCCAGCAGCCAAGATGGGCAAAGCACAGATACGCAGTATTTT.

V gene TRBV11-3 combines with J gene TRBJ2-1; 8 bases agree with TRBD2. V gave up 1 base and J gave up 7 bases; unmatched junction bases: 3. Per germline, CDR1 SGHNT and CDR2 YENEEA. The CDR3 contains 14 residues. The DNA for the CDR3 is TGTGCCAGCAGCTTAGGTCGCGGGGGGAATGAGCAGTTCTTC. Its protein product is CASSLGRGGNEQFF.

CDR3 sequence reads: CASSPTGPYSNQPQHF. The CDR3 DNA sequence: TGTGCCAGCTCACCGACAGGCCCCTATAGCAATCAGCCCCAGCATTTT. The rearrangement joins TRBV18 to TRBJ1-5; weak D call: TRBD1 (6 bases). Germline V gene data show CDR1 as KGHSH and CDR2 as LQKENI. CDR3 length: 16 amino acids. The V end was cut by 3 bases, the J end by 0 bases, with 12 bases between.

The table lists this clone with a count of one. The chain uses TRBV18 and TRBJ2-2, with 8 bases identical to TRBD1. The CDR3 has 16 residues. From germline, CDR1 is KGHSH and CDR2 LQKENI. Losses at the gene ends were 3 bases for V and 1 base for J; bases not matched to a gene: 4. CDR3 bases: TGTGCCAGCTCACCTCTCAGGGGGCAGAACACCGGGGAGCTGTTTTTT. Its protein product is CASSPLRGQNTGELFF.

The gene calls are TRBV6-6 and TRBJ2-3; 8 nucleotides agree with TRBD2. The V segment lost 4 bases and the J segment 5 bases; nucleotides outside the gene matches: 5. The CDR3 is 14 residues long. CDR1 is MNHNY and CDR2 is SVGAGI in the germline V gene (reference sequence). The CDR3 nucleotides read TGTGCCAGCAGTTCCCAGCGGGAGCTAGATACGCAGTATTTT. Translated: CASSSQRELDTQYF.

V is TRBV5-4 and J is TRBJ1-1; tentative D call: TRBD1 (5 bases). The germline gives CDR1 SGHNT, CDR2 YYREEE (reference sequence). CDR3 length: 14 residues. V lost 1 base and J lost 2, with 9 bases in between. CDR3 region: CASSLQGSNTEAFF. The DNA of the CDR3 is TGTGCCAGCAGCTTGCAGGGATCTAACACTGAAGCTTTCTTT.

The count of this clone is one. CDR3 coding DNA: TGTGCCAGCAGCTTAGCGGGAGGAAATGAGCAGTTCTTC. It is translated as CASSLAGGNEQFF. V gene TRBV7-9 combines with J gene TRBJ2-1; possible D gene TRBD2, 6 bases. CDR1 and CDR2 from the germline V gene are SEHNR and FQNEAQ (reference sequence). Deletions cut 0 bases from V and 7 bases from J, with 7 bases between. This CDR3 is built from 13 residues.

This sequence joins TRBV5-4 and TRBJ2-7, with D possibly matching TRBD2 (5 bases). The CDR3 spans 16 residues. Germline V gene lookup returns CDR1 SGHNT and CDR2 YYREEE (reference sequence). Trimming removed 0 bases from V and 3 bases from J, with 16 bases in between. CDR3 nucleotide sequence: TGTGCCAGCAGCTTGGGGCCCGCGGGCCTAAACTACGAGCAGTACTTC. It codes for CASSLGPAGLNYEQYF.

The V gene is TRBV19, the J gene TRBJ2-2; 7 nucleotides match TRBD1. The CDR3 is 16 residues long. CDR1 is LNHDA and CDR2 is SQIVND in the germline V gene (reference sequence). V gave up 5 bases and J gave up 3 bases; unmatched junction bases: 9. The DNA of the CDR3 is TGTGCCAGTAGTGACGGGGCCAGGGGGTACACCGGGGAGCTGTTTTTT. Encoded protein: CASSDGARGYTGELFF.

The chain joins TRBV30 to TRBJ2-7; D ambiguous. V was shortened by 5 bases and J by 6 bases, with 14 bases between the two germline ends. The CDR3 consists of 12 residues. Per germline, CDR1 GTSNPN and CDR2 SVGIG (reference sequence). CDR3 nucleotide sequence: TGTGCCTGGGCCCGGACGTTAAGCGAGCAGTACTTC. It translates to CAWARTLSEQYF.

The V and J genes are TRBV19 and TRBJ2-7; 10 bases line up with TRBD1. The V gene's germline CDR1 is LNHDA and CDR2 SQIVND (reference sequence). The CDR3 contains 14 residues. The V segment lost 7 bases and the J segment 2 bases; nucleotides outside the gene matches: 5. The CDR3 DNA reads as TGTGCCAGTACCCCAGGGACAGGGGCCTACGAGCAGTACTTC. Encoded protein: CASTPGTGAYEQYF.

V gene TRBV5-1 combines with J gene TRBJ1-5; D gene uncertain. V lost 2 bases and J 0 bases, leaving 24 bases between the germline ends. From germline, CDR1 is SGHRS and CDR2 YFSETQ. This CDR3 contains 20 residues. Here the CDR3 reads CASSFLRPHGWVISNQPQHF. DNA for the CDR3: TGCGCCAGCAGCTTCCTCCGCCCGCACGGATGGGTTATTAGCAATCAGCCCCAGCATTTT.

This clone was observed a handful of times. This sequence joins TRBV19 and TRBJ1-4; D is uncertain. V was cut by 5 bases and J by 8 bases, with 12 bases left in between. The CDR3 spans 13 residues. Germline V gene lookup returns CDR1 LNHDA and CDR2 SQIVND (reference sequence). The CDR3 region has the DNA TGTGCCAGTAGTCCCCCGAGGAAAGAAAAACTGTTTTTT. This gives the protein CASSPPRKEKLFF.

This clone was observed a single time. The chain couples TRBV10-2 to TRBJ2-1; no firm D call. This CDR3 has 14 amino acids. Trimming stripped 4 bases from V and 0 bases from J, with 7 bases between. CDR1 WSHSY and CDR2 SAAADI come from the germline V gene. The CDR3 nucleotides read TGCGCCAGCAGTGGAGCGAGCTCCTACAATGAGCAGTTCTTC. This encodes CASSGASSYNEQFF.

The chain has TRBV10-3 and TRBJ1-6; D is possibly TRBD1 (5 bases). V shed 0 bases and J shed 4 bases, with 10 bases lying between them. Per germline, CDR1 ENHRY and CDR2 SYGVKD. The CDR3 is 16 residues long. The CDR3 nucleotides are TGTGCCATCAGTGAGTCGCCGGGACGGTATAATTCACCCCTCCACTTT. As protein: CAISESPGRYNSPLHF.

Points on this clone: The junction departs from the called germline gene at one end, perhaps through a read error. The sample has other DNA sequences that encode this CDR3 too. The rearrangement uses TRBV7-3 and TRBJ1-2; the D gene is possibly TRBD1 (5 bases). The CDR3 spans 14 residues. CDR1 and CDR2 (germline): SGHTA, FQGTGA. DNA of the CDR3: TGTGCCAGCAGCTTAACCGCCAAAGGGGATGGCTACACTTTC. This sequence encodes CASSLTAKGDGYTF.

The rearrangement joins TRBV5-6 to TRBJ2-3; no reliable D call. Germline CDR1 and CDR2: SGHDT and YYEEEE. Trimming took 0 bases from V and 1 from J, leaving 18 bases between them. The CDR3 extends over 18 amino acids. In DNA form, the CDR3 reads TGTGCCAGCAGCTTGGCCGGGTTTAGGGTCCAGGGCACAGATACGCAGTATTTT. This encodes CASSLAGFRVQGTDTQYF. Full variable domain (rest looked up from reference TRBV5-6 and TRBJ2-3): DAGVTQSPTHLIKTRGQQVTLRCSPKSGHDTVSWYQQALGQGPQFIFQYYEEEERQRGNFPDRFSGHQFPNYSSELNVNALLLGDSALYLCASSLAGFRVQGTDTQYFGPGTRLTVL.

The CDR3 DNA follows: TGTGCCAGCAACGGGATGAGAGGAAACACCATATATTTT. Translated: CASNGMRGNTIYF. The chain is built from TRBV5-8 and TRBJ1-3; no clear D. Trimming took 6 bases from V and 4 from J, leaving 11 bases between them. The CDR3 length is 13 residues. Germline-derived CDR1 and CDR2 are SGHTS and YDEGEE.

This chain links TRBV9 with TRBJ2-7, with 7 nucleotides matching TRBD1. There are 14 residues in the CDR3. Germline CDR1 reads SGDLS; CDR2 reads YYNGEE. V shed 3 bases, J shed 5 bases, and the junction held 8 bases outside the gene matches. The CDR3 protein is CASSGATGLHEQYF. The CDR3 nucleotides are TGTGCCAGCAGCGGAGCGACAGGGTTACACGAGCAGTACTTC.